This T cell receptor (beta chain) was recorded in a study of technical replicates of blood from a handful of donors. Germline CDR1 is SNHLY and CDR2 is FYNNEI. The CDR3 has 14 amino acids. J lost 8 bases, V lost 6 bases, and 6 bases had no gene match. TCRdb keeps only in-frame clones here, not all; method: immunoSEQ multiplex PCR. The repertoire holds about 88,000 clones, with around 94% as singletons. Sequencing was done on a sample of T cells isolated from PBMCs. The chain is built from TRBV2 and TRBJ1-4; 10 bases are a match to TRBD1. The receptor's source is a human donor in good health. The CDR3 DNA is TGTGCCAGCAGATCGGGACAGGGGCTGGAAAAACTGTTTTTT. Translated: CASRSGQGLEKLFF.